This TCR beta chain was profiled in a study of blood T cell repertoires in COVID-19. Turning to the study itself: The origin of the acute and convalescent COVID-19 samples was the United States, Italy and Spain. Sources were T cells, B-cell-depleted T cells, or PBMCs; the material itself was cDNA or gDNA.

CDR1 and CDR2 from the germline V gene are SGHNT and YENEEA. The V and J ends lost 3 bases and 3 bases respectively, with 10 bases between them. The length of the CDR3 is 14 residues. Seattle's enrolled individuals joined amid active infection and were then monitored longitudinally. Original analysis: It was from reference gene primer amplification that nucleated cell counts were estimated. The repertoire was sequenced with immunoSEQ multiplex PCR; TCRdb's copy has only in-frame clones and lacks some. That table furnishes V, J and clone size, whereas the DNA furnished D and trimming. The table includes 150,000 or so clones, roughly nine tenths detected once.

This clonotype was obtained from a man between 18 and 35 years old with COVID-19, enrolled during active disease. The sequenced sample consisted of peripheral blood. The chain uses TRBV11-3 and TRBJ2-3; a weak D match, TRBD2 (6 bases). The CDR3 nucleotides read TGTGCCAGCAGCTTCTCCGGGAGAACAGATACGCAGTATTTT. Encoded protein: CASSFSGRTDTQYF.